This TCR beta chain was captured in a study of a mutant IDH1 vaccine in newly diagnosed glioma (dated by TCRdb to the early 2020s). For the wider study: Across visits V03 through V10, patients got a total of eight vaccinations, given in weeks 1, 3, 5, 7, 11, 15, 19 and 23. Vaccination was initiated 4-6 weeks after radiotherapy alone, or concurrently with temozolomide cycles in the chemotherapy-containing groups. Of the roughly 33 treated patients, about 60% were male and 37.5% were female, and the mean age was 40.4 years. Prior to enrollment, patients had been given standard therapy consisting of radiotherapy alone, temozolomide alone, or radiochemotherapy with temozolomide, with the combination given to most patients. Peripheral blood was collected at six visits: V03 (baseline), V05, V07, V10, V12 and V13. Longitudinal TCRB deep sequencing was done for 25 treated patients, wherever samples were available for exploratory analyses.

General conclusions and limits of the study: Pseudoprogression seemed to be unrelated to changes in the top peripheral T cell clonotypes found by TCRB sequencing. PBMC samples for TCRB deep sequencing were selected based on availability. Immune responses induced by the vaccine were seen in roughly 92% of patients across multiple MHC alleles. According to the authors, sample limitations meant that analyses of patient blood samples could not be reproduced.

The method was the immunoSEQ multiplex PCR assay. The hsTCRB Kit was used according to the manufacturer's protocol to amplify rearranged TCR beta chain sequences. An Illumina MiSeq was used to sequence the TCRB libraries. Per the authors' processing: The proprietary platform of the kit vendor was used for demultiplexing, trimming and gene mapping. TCRdb carries this immuneACCESS record with in-frame sequences only. Its versions omit some clonotypes, under half of them owing to an unresolved V gene in the studies checked, with the rest unexplained. Clone size and V and J calls were adopted from that table, with D and trimming inferred from the DNA. For this sample the table gives about 56,000 clones, of which 87% were detected only once. The top ten hold about 1.5% of the sample. Remarks on this clone: Its antigen remains undetermined. No per-base quality is available; no much larger clone lies one base away.

The time point label here, explained by the study, means: week 23, last vaccination. Each vaccine dose, consisting of 300 ug of a 20-mer mutant IDH1 peptide in Montanide, was administered subcutaneously with topical imiquimod. Newly diagnosed WHO grade 3 or 4 IDH1-mutant astrocytomas showing loss of nuclear ATRX were present in the donors. The samples were drawn from NOA16, a multicentre, single-arm, open-label phase I trial in Germany that tested a mutant IDH1 peptide vaccine in humans for the first time. The DNeasy Blood and Tissue Kit was used to extract genomic DNA from EDTA blood for TCRB sequencing. This receptor was taken from a man aged 35-49 years with glioma. The sample here was PBMCs, taken from a glioma patient whose treatment included an IDH1 peptide vaccine.

The CDR3 reads as follows: CASSEAGGTSYEQYF. DNA sequence: TGTGCCAGCAGTGAAGCGGGAGGTACTTCCTACGAGCAGTACTTC. This receptor chain uses TRBV2 and TRBJ2-7; 6 matching bases give a weak D call of TRBD2. As encoded in the germline V gene, CDR1 is SNHLY while CDR2 is FYNNEI. The CDR3 sequence holds 15 residues, the cysteine and phenylalanine included. Only CDR3 DNA is held: 45 bases, read in frame from base 1. Trimming costs V 0 bases and J 1 base, and their ends lie 10 bases apart.